Below are 21 T cell receptor beta chains sequenced from a single sample in a study of blood T cell repertoires in COVID-19. TCRdb's copy holds only in-frame clones and misses some; the assay was immunoSEQ multiplex PCR. The data hold around 16,000 clones, with about 81% observed a single time. The specimen sequenced was peripheral blood. These receptors originate from a man at least 80 years old with active or convalescent COVID-19.

The chain has TRBV19 and TRBJ1-6; D remains unclear. V lost 8 bases to trimming and J lost 8 bases, with 13 bases between them. The CDR3 consists of 13 residues. Germline-derived CDR1 and CDR2 are LNHDA and SQIVND (reference sequence). The CDR3 protein is CASGRKPDSPLHF. In DNA, the CDR3 is TGTGCCAGTGGGAGGAAGCCCGATTCACCCCTCCACTTT.

The rearrangement joins TRBV19 to TRBJ1-2; 9 bases are shared with TRBD1. The CDR3 has 15 amino acids. Germline CDR1 and CDR2: LNHDA and SQIVND (reference sequence). V shed 3 bases, J shed 1 base, and the junction held 3 bases outside the gene matches. CDR3 in amino acids: CASSIRTGDNYGYTF. The CDR3 nucleotides are TGTGCCAGTAGTATCCGGACAGGGGATAACTATGGCTACACCTTC.

This chain joins TRBV7-3 and TRBJ2-1, with 9 bases fitting TRBD1. The CDR3 is 15 amino acids. V trimming: 3 bases; J trimming: 4 bases; junction bases outside the gene matches: 4. Per germline, CDR1 SGHTA and CDR2 FQGTGA. Here the CDR3 reads CASSFGTGSYNEQFF. The CDR3 nucleotides are TGTGCCAGCAGCTTCGGGACAGGGTCGTACAATGAGCAGTTCTTC.

The chain combines TRBV19 with TRBJ1-1; 10 nucleotides match TRBD1. This CDR3 spans 14 amino acids. CDR1 LNHDA and CDR2 SQIVND come from the germline V gene (reference sequence). J was trimmed by 5 bases and V by 6 bases; bases with no gene match: 6. CDR3 sequence: CASRGTGAWTEAFF. CDR3 in DNA: TGTGCCAGTAGAGGGACAGGGGCTTGGACTGAAGCTTTCTTT.

This sequence joins TRBV18 and TRBJ1-2, with unresolved D. The CDR3 consists of 14 residues. Germline CDR1 KGHSH, CDR2 LQKENI. Deletions cut 2 bases from V and 6 bases from J, with 13 bases between. In nucleotides, the CDR3 is TGTGCCAGCTCACCATCGGTGGGAGAGGATGGCTACACCTTC. It codes for CASSPSVGEDGYTF.

The count of this clone is one. The chain combines TRBV5-6 with TRBJ2-1, with 13 bases identical to TRBD2. J was trimmed by 7 bases and V by 4 bases; bases with no gene match: 5. The CDR3 sequence is 15 residues long. The V gene's germline CDR1 is SGHDT and CDR2 YYEEEE. For the CDR3, the DNA is TGTGCCAGCAGCCCCACTAGCGGGGGGGTAAATGAGCAGTTCTTC. Protein: CASSPTSGGVNEQFF. The full variable domain, completed using reference TRBV5-6 and TRBJ2-1, is DAGVTQSPTHLIKTRGQQVTLRCSPKSGHDTVSWYQQALGQGPQFIFQYYEEEERQRGNFPDRFSGHQFPNYSSELNVNALLLGDSALYLCASSPTSGGVNEQFFGPGTRLTVL.

The chain has TRBV5-4 and TRBJ2-7; D unresolved. The CDR3 extends over 14 amino acids. Germline lookup yields CDR1 SGHNT and CDR2 YYREEE (reference sequence). V was trimmed by 0 bases and J by 5 bases, leaving 12 bases between them. CDR3 DNA sequence: TGTGCCAGCAGCTTGGACCAGGCCTCTCACGAGCAGTACTTC. Protein sequence: CASSLDQASHEQYF.

The chain is built from TRBV5-1 and TRBJ2-7, with 9 bases aligning to TRBD1. The CDR3 extends over 15 amino acids. V trimming: 4 bases; J trimming: 7 bases; junction bases outside the gene matches: 12. From germline, CDR1 is SGHRS and CDR2 YFSETQ. CDR3 residues: CASSRLPGQGGEQYF. CDR3 DNA: TGCGCCAGCAGCCGTCTTCCGGGACAGGGCGGGGAGCAGTACTTC.

The V and J genes are TRBV5-1 and TRBJ2-2; the D gene is possibly TRBD1 (5 bases). CDR1 and CDR2 from the germline V gene are SGHRS and YFSETQ. The CDR3 runs to 14 residues. V was clipped by 0 bases and J by 13 bases, with 16 bases between them. The CDR3 reads CASSLELTATGLFF. CDR3 in DNA: TGCGCCAGCAGCTTGGAACTGACCGCTACAGGGCTGTTTTTT.

This clone was recorded only once. The chain combines TRBV28 with TRBJ2-5; a weak D match, TRBD1 (5 bases). The CDR3 covers 16 residues. CDR1 MDHEN and CDR2 SYDVKM come from the germline V gene. V lost 3 bases to trimming and J lost 5 bases, with 19 bases between them. As DNA, the CDR3 is TGTGCCAGCAGTTTGGGCAGGGCGGCACATAGGGAGACCCAGTACTTC. It yields the protein CASSLGRAAHRETQYF.

The chain links TRBV24-1 to TRBJ2-1; 8 bases match TRBD2. V was pared by 5 bases and J by 4 bases, with 9 bases of the junction left unmatched. The CDR3 totals 16 residues. Germline values: CDR1 KGHDR, CDR2 SFDVKD. The CDR3 DNA follows: TGTGCCACCAGTGGGGGCGGGGGGCAAACTTACAATGAGCAGTTCTTC. Its protein is CATSGGGGQTYNEQFF.

The chain uses TRBV6-5 and TRBJ2-4, with TRBD1 identical over 9 bases. J gave up 3 bases and V 5 bases, and 2 bases lay outside the gene matches. Germline V gene lookup returns CDR1 MNHEY and CDR2 SVGAGI. CDR3 length: 14 residues. The CDR3 nucleotides are TGTGCCAGCAGTCGACAGGGGGTCAAAAACATTCAGTACTTC. Protein sequence: CASSRQGVKNIQYF.

The V call is TRBV9, the J call TRBJ2-5; 15 bases are shared with TRBD2. V lost 4 bases, J lost 1 base, and 5 bases stayed unmatched. Germline lookup yields CDR1 SGDLS and CDR2 YYNGEE. CDR3 length: 17 amino acids. The CDR3 nucleotides read TGTGCCAGCAGCCTAGGGGGACTAGCGGGGGGCCAAGAGACCCAGTACTTC. Amino acids: CASSLGGLAGGQETQYF.

The rearrangement uses TRBV7-9 and TRBJ2-7; possible D gene TRBD1, 6 bases. V gave up 5 bases and J gave up 5 bases, with 13 bases separating them. The CDR3 sequence is 13 residues long. CDR1 and CDR2 from the germline V gene are SEHNR and FQNEAQ (reference sequence). The CDR3 region has the DNA TGTGCCAGCAGCATGGGGGCGCGGGACGAGCAGTACTTC. This codes for CASSMGARDEQYF.

This chain uses TRBV7-9 with TRBJ2-1; 10 bases line up with TRBD2. V was clipped by 5 bases and J by 11 bases; unmatched bases: 9. The CDR3 has 14 amino acids. CDR1 and CDR2 from the germline V gene are SEHNR and FQNEAQ (reference sequence). The DNA of the CDR3 is TGTGCCAGCAGCCGGACAAGCGGGGGGGGACAGCAGTTCTTC. This encodes CASSRTSGGGQQFF.

This chain uses TRBV19 with TRBJ1-4; maybe TRBD1 (5 bases). Trimming removed 5 bases from V and 10 bases from J, with 20 bases in between. This CDR3 spans 15 amino acids. CDR1 is LNHDA, CDR2 SQIVND, per germline (reference sequence). The CDR3 DNA sequence: TGTGCCAGTAGTGACCAACAGGAAGCACTCGGAAAACTGTTTTTT. Amino acid sequence: CASSDQQEALGKLFF.

V usage is TRBV14 and J usage is TRBJ2-3; 10 bases align to TRBD1. The germline CDR1 and CDR2 sequences are SGHDN and FVKESK. V gave up 4 bases and J gave up 6 bases; unmatched junction bases: 7. This CDR3 region has 15 residues. CDR3 region: CASSLRTGGTDTQYF. CDR3 nucleotide sequence: TGTGCCAGCAGCCTACGGACAGGGGGTACCGATACGCAGTATTTT.

This clone appeared a single time. V is TRBV2 and J is TRBJ2-7, with 12 positions matching TRBD2. The CDR3 covers 15 residues. The germline CDR1 and CDR2 sequences are SNHLY and FYNNEI. Unmatched junction bases numbered 6, after V lost 3 bases and J lost 6 bases. The CDR3 loop reads CASSEDLAGGIEQYF. The CDR3 coding sequence is TGTGCCAGCAGTGAGGACCTAGCGGGGGGGATCGAGCAGTACTTC.

The chain has TRBV18 and TRBJ1-4; 7 bases align to TRBD1. The length of the CDR3 is 14 residues. Germline-derived CDR1 and CDR2 are KGHSH and LQKENI. Trimming removed 5 bases from V and 8 bases from J; junction bases left unmatched: 8. CDR3 loop: CASSSNRGGEKLFF. CDR3 nucleotides: TGTGCCAGCTCATCAAACAGGGGAGGCGAAAAACTGTTTTTT.

The rearrangement uses TRBV28 and TRBJ1-5; D is unresolved. From germline, CDR1 is MDHEN and CDR2 SYDVKM. Trimming removed 6 bases from V and 0 bases from J, with 3 bases in between. The CDR3 sequence is 12 residues long. In nucleotides, the CDR3 is TGTGCCAGCAGACTTAGCAATCAGCCCCAGCATTTT. Translated, it gives CASRLSNQPQHF. Based on the CDR3 plus reference TRBV28 and TRBJ1-5, the full variable domain is DVKVTQSSRYLVKRTGEKVFLECVQDMDHENMFWYRQDPGLGLRLIYFSYDVKMKEKGDIPEGYSVSREKKERFSLILESASTNQTSMYLCASRLSNQPQHFGDGTRLSIL.

This clone appeared once. The chain carries TRBV7-3 and TRBJ2-3, with 12 nucleotides matching TRBD2. After removal of 5 bases from V and 7 bases from J, the junction contained 13 bases not matched to a gene. The germline V gene has CDR1 SGHTA and CDR2 FQGTGA. CDR3 length equals 17 residues. The CDR3 protein is CASSEGRLAGGLNTQYF. The CDR3 nucleotides are TGTGCCAGCAGCGAAGGGCGGCTAGCGGGGGGGCTAAATACGCAGTATTTT.